This T cell receptor (beta chain) comes out of a study of T cells in Graves' hyperthyroidism and ophthalmopathy. General study results and limits: From stable hyperthyroidism, ophthalmopathy was set apart by a 13 V-J model.

This clonotype was counted at least ten times. The antigen remains unidentified. Researchers amplified the TCR beta CDR3 regions from RNA transcripts. First-round RT-PCR of the TCR CDR3 relied on the HTBI primer set. In TCRdb, the multiplex PCR reads were re-called with MiXCR into one record per CDR3 protein. The table has around 300,000 distinct CDR3 sequences, over 12% seen once; the top ten hold 30% to 35%. Looked up from germline, CDR1 is SGHTA and CDR2 is FQGNSA. V lost 3 bases to trimming and J lost 7 bases, with 13 bases between them. CDR3 length: 14 residues. Exclusion criteria comprised uncontrolled infection, other autoimmune disease, pregnancy or lactation. Diagnoses were made from clinical symptoms, serum measures (thyroxine and TRAb), thyroid ultrasound and orbital computed tomography.

Sequenced sample: blood. This sequence joins TRBV7-2 and TRBJ2-1, with no clear D. This clonotype originated in a woman in her fifties or sixties with Graves' hyperthyroidism that later progressed to Graves' ophthalmopathy. The CDR3: CASSFRWPPNEQFF. CDR3 coding DNA: TGTGCCAGCAGCTTCAGATGGCCGCCTAATGAGCAGTTCTTC.